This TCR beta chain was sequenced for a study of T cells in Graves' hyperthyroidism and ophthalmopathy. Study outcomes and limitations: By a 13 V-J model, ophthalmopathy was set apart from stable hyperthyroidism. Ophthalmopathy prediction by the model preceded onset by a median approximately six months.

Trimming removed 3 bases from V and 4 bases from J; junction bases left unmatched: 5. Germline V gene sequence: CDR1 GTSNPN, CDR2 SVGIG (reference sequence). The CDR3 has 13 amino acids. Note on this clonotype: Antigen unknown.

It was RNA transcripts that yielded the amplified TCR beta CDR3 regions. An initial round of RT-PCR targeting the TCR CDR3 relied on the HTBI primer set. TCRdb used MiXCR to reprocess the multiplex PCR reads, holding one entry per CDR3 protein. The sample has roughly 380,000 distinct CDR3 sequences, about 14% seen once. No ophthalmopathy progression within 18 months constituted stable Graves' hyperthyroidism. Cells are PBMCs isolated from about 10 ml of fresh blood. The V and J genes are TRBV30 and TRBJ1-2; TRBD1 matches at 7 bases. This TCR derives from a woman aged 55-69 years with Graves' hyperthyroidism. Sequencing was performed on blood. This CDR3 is CAWSQGQRYGYTF. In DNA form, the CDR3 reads TGTGCCTGGAGCCAGGGACAGCGCTATGGCTACACCTTC.